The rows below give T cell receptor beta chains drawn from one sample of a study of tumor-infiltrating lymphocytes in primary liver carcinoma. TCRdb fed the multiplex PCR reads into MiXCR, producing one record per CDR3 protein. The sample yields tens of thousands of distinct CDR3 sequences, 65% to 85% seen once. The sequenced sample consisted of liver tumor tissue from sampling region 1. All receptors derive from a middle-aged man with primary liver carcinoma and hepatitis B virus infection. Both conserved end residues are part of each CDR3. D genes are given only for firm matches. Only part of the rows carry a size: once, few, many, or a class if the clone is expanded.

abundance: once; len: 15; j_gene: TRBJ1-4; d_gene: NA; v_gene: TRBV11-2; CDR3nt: TGTGCCAGCAGCTCAGACAGGTTCACTAATGAAAAACTGTTTTTT; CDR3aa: CASSSDRFTNEKLFF
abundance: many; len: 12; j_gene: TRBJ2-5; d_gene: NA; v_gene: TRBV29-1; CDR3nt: TGCAGCGTTGATCGGAACCAAGAGACCCAGTACTTC; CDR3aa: CSVDRNQETQYF
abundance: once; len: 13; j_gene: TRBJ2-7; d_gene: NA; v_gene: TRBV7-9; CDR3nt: TGTGTCAGCAGCTTAGCGGTAGAGCTCGGACAGTACTTC; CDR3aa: CVSSLAVELGQYF
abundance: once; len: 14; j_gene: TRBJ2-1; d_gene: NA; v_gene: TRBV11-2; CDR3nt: TGTGCCAGCAGTTTACACCAGCTAGTTAGTGAGCAGTTCTTC; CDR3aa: CASSLHQLVSEQFF
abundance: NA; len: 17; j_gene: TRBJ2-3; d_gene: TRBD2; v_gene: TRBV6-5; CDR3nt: TGTGCGAACCAGGAACAGGACGGGAGGAAGGAGACAGATACGCAGTATTTT; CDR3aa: CANQEQDGRKETDTQYF
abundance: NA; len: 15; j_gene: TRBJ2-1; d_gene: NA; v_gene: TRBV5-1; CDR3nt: TGCGCCTGCAGCCCTTCGAGGGGGGGCCGGGATGAGCAGTTCTTC; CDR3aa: CACSPSRGGRDEQFF
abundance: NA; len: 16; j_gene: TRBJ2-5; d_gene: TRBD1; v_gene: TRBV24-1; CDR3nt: TGTGCCACCAGTGGAACCGGGACAGGGGTTTCGGAGGCCCACTACTTC; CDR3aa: CATSGTGTGVSEAHYF
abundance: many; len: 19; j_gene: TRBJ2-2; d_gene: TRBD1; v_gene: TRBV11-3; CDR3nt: TGTGCCAGCAGCCCCAGGTCTTCTCCTCGGACAGGAAACACCGGGGAGCTGTTTTTT; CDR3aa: CASSPRSSPRTGNTGELFF
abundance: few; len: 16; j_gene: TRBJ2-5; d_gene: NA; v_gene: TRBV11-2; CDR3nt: TGTGCCAGCAGCTTGACAGTAGGGGGCTCGGGGGGGACCCAGTACTTC; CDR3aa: CASSLTVGGSGGTQYF
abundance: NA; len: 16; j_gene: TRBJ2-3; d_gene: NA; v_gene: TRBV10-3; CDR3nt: TGTGCCATCAGGCACACTATCGGAGCTAGCACAGATAGGCAGTATTTT; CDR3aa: CAIRHTIGASTDRQYF
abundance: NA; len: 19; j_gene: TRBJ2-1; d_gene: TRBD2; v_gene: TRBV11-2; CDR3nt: TGTGCCAGCAGTTTATATGGGCGATTCAGCGGGACCCTTTACAACGAGCAGTTCTTC; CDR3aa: CASSLYGRFSGTLYNEQFF
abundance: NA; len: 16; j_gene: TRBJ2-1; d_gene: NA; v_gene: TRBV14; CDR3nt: TGTACCAGCAGCCCGTGGGGGATTAGCAGGGTTAATGAGCAGTTCTTC; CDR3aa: CTSSPWGISRVNEQFF
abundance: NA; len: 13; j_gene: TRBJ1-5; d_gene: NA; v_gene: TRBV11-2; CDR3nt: TGTGCCAGCAGCGTGGATAGCGGACAGCCCCTGCATTTT; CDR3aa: CASSVDSGQPLHF
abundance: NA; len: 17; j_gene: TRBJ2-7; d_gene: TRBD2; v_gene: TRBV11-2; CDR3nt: TGTGCCAGCAGCTTAATTCTAGTTCAGGGACTAAGGGGCGAGCAGTACTTC; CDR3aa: CASSLILVQGLRGEQYF
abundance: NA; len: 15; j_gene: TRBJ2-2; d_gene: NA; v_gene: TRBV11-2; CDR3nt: TGTGTCGGCAGCTTTAGGCAATCAAACACCGGGGAGCTGTTTTTT; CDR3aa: CVGSFRQSNTGELFF
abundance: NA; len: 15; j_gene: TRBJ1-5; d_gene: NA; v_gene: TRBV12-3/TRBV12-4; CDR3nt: TGTCCCAGCAGTTATGGGCAAGGAAGCAATCAGACCCAGCATTTT; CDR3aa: CPSSYGQGSNQTQHF
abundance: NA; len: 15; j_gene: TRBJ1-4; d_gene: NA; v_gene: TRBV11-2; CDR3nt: TGTGCCAACAGCTTAGACGGGTCCGCTAATGAGAAACTGTTTTTT; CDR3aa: CANSLDGSANEKLFF
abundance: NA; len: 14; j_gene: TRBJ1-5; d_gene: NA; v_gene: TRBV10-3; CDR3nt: TGTGCCATCAGTGGGTATGAGGGTGATAAGCCCCAGCATTTT; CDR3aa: CAISGYEGDKPQHF
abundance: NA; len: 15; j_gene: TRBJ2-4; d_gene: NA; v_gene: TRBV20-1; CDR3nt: TGCAGTACTAGCCCTCACAGGGGCAGCAAAAACATTCAGTACTTC; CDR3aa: CSTSPHRGSKNIQYF
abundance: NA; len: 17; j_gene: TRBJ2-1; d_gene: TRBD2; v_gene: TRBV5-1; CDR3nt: TGCGCCAGCAGCAGCCCTCTTGCGGGAGTCTTCCACAATGAGCAGTTCTTC; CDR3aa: CASSSPLAGVFHNEQFF
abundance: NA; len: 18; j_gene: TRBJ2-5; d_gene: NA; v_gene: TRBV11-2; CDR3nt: TGTGCCAGCAACTTAGCGAGGTTAGCCCTGGGAAAAAAAGAGACCAAGTACTTC; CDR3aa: CASNLARLALGKKETKYF
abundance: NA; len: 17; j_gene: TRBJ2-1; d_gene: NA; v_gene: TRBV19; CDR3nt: TGTGCTAGTAGTCCCCCTCGCCCGTTGGGTGGCTACAATAAGCAGTTCTTC; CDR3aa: CASSPPRPLGGYNKQFF
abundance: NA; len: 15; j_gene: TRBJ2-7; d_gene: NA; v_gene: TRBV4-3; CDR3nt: TGCGCCGACACCCAAGATCGGGAGACTCCCTACGGGCAGTACTTC; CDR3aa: CADTQDRETPYGQYF
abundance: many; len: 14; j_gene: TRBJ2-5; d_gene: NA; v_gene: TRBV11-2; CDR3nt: TGTGCCAGCAGCTTAGGTGTCTGGCCAGAGACCCGGTACTTC; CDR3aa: CASSLGVWPETRYF
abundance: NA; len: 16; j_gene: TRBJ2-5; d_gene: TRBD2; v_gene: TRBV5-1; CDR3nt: TGCGCCAGCAGCTCGGCCGGGCGGGGGATCCAAGAGACCGAGTACTTC; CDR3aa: CASSSAGRGIQETEYF
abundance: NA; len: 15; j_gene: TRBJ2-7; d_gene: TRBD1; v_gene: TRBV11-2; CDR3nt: TGTGCCAGCAGCTCTGAAGTCGACAGGGCTTGCGAGCAGTACTTC; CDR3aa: CASSSEVDRACEQYF
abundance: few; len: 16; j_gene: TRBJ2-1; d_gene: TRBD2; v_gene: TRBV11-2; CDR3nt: TGTGCCAGCAGCCTAGAGCTCCTAGCGGGAACGAATGAGCAGTTATTC; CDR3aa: CASSLELLAGTNEQLF
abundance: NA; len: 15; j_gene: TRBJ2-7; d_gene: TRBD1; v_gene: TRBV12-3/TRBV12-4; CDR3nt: TGTGCCAGCAGTACGGGAACAGGGGGGTCCTACGAGCAGTACTTT; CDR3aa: CASSTGTGGSYEQYF
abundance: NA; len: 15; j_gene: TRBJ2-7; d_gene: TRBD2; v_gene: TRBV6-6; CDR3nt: TGTGCCAGCAGTTCCGGGGCTAGCGGGAGATACGAGAAGTACTTC; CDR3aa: CASSSGASGRYEKYF
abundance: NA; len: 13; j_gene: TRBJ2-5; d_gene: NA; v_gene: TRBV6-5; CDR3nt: TGTGCCAGCGGTACCGGGAGAGAGGAGACCCAGTACTTC; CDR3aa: CASGTGREETQYF
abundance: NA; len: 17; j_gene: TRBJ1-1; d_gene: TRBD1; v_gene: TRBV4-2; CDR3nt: TGTGCCAGCAGCCAAGAGTACGGACAGGTTTTTTGGACTGAAACTTCCTTT; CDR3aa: CASSQEYGQVFWTETSF
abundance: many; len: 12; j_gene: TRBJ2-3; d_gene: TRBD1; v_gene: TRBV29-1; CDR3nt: TGCAGCGTTGTCGGGACAGCAGATACGCAGTATTTT; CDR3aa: CSVVGTADTQYF
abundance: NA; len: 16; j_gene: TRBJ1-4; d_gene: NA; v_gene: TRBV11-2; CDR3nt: TGTGCCAGCAGCTTAGCTGCAGGAGGAACAAATGAAAAACTGTTTTTT; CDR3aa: CASSLAAGGTNEKLFF
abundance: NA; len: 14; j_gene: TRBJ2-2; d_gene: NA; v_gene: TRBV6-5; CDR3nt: TGTGCCAGTATGGCAGGGAAGGACACCGGGGAGCTGCTTTTT; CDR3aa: CASMAGKDTGELLF
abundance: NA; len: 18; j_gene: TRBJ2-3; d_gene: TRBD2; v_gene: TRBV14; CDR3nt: TGTGCCAGCAGCCAAGGGTTCGGGACTAGCGGTAACACAGATACGCAGTATTTT; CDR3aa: CASSQGFGTSGNTDTQYF
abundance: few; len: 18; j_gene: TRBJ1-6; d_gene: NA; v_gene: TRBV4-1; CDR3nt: TGCGCCAGCAGCCAAGCGGTTGGGATGGGGATTTACAATTCACCCCTCCACTTT; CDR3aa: CASSQAVGMGIYNSPLHF
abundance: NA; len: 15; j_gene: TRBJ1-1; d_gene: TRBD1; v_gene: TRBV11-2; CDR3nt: TGTGCCAACAGCCATCCCTACAGGGGAGACACTGAAGCTTTCTTT; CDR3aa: CANSHPYRGDTEAFF
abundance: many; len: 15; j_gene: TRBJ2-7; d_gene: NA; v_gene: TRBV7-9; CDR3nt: TGTGCCAGCAGCTCCCGGATGAGTTACTCCTACGAGCAGTACTTC; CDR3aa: CASSSRMSYSYEQYF
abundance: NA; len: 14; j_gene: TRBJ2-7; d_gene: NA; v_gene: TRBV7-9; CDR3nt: TGTGCCAGCAGCTCTGGAGGCCTCTCCTACGAGCTGTACTTC; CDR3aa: CASSSGGLSYELYF
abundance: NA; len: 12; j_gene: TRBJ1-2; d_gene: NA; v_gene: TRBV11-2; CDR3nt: TGTACCAGCAGCTTAGGCGGGGGCGACTACACCTTC; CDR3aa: CTSSLGGGDYTF
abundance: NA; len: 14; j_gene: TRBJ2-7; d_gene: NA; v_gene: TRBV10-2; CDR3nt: TGCGCCTGCAGTGAACCACATAGAAATTACGAGCAGTACTTC; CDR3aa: CACSEPHRNYEQYF
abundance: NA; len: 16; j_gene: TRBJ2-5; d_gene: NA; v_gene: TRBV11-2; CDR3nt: TGTGCTAGCAACCAAACGCCTGGCTGGGGGAAAGAGACCCAGTACTTC; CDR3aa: CASNQTPGWGKETQYF